Listed below are T cell receptor beta chains from one sample, sequenced in a study of blood T cell repertoires in COVID-19. Generated by immunoSEQ multiplex PCR, the TCRdb table keeps only in-frame clones and is missing some. Of approximately 300,000 clones in the sample, about 90% were seen once. Specimen: peripheral blood. The origin of the receptors is a woman younger than 45 with COVID-19, enrolled during active disease. CDR3s include the opening cysteine and the closing phenylalanine or tryptophan. A D gene is named only where the DNA matches it firmly. Clone size is stated in some rows and not others, as once, few, many or a class when expanded.

V gene,clone size,D gene,CDR3 length,J gene,CDR3 DNA,CDR3 protein
TRBV28,NA,NA,13,TRBJ1-1,TGTGCCAGCAGCAACCCGGGGGTCACTGAAGCTTTCTTT,CASSNPGVTEAFF
TRBV7-2,NA,NA,17,TRBJ1-5,TGTGCCAGCAGCTTATATTCTGGGACAACTAGCAATCAGCCCCAGCATTTT,CASSLYSGTTSNQPQHF
TRBV7-2,NA,TRBD1,15,TRBJ1-2,TGTGCCAGCAGCTTACTCCAGGGGGTTGGGTATGGCTACACCTTC,CASSLLQGVGYGYTF
TRBV28,NA,NA,15,TRBJ1-5,TGTGCCAGCAGTCCCCCGGGGAGACTCAATCAGCCCCAGCATTTT,CASSPPGRLNQPQHF
TRBV5-1,NA,TRBD2,15,TRBJ2-1,TGCGCCAGCAGGGGACTAGCGGGGGGGCCAGATGAGCAGTTCTTC,CASRGLAGGPDEQFF
TRBV25-1,once,NA,13,TRBJ2-3,TGTGCCAGCAGTCGGGGGAACACAGATACGCAGTATTTT,CASSRGNTDTQYF
TRBV10-3,NA,NA,14,TRBJ1-1,TGTGCCATCAGTGAGTCGAACCAGGGGACTGAAGCTTTCTTT,CAISESNQGTEAFF
TRBV2,NA,NA,14,TRBJ2-7,TGTGCCAGCAGCCGGGATACCCGAACGAGCGAGCAGTACTTC,CASSRDTRTSEQYF
TRBV24-1,few,NA,11,TRBJ1-1,TGTGCCACCAGAAACAGAGGGGAAGCTTTCTTT,CATRNRGEAFF
TRBV28,NA,TRBD1,16,TRBJ1-6,TGTGCCAGCACCCCTCCCTGGACAGGGATATTCTCACCCCTCCACTTT,CASTPPWTGIFSPLHF
TRBV9,NA,NA,17,TRBJ2-6,TGTGCCAGCAGCGCCCTAATAGGCGGCTCTGGGGCCAACGTCCTGACTTTC,CASSALIGGSGANVLTF
TRBV3-1/TRBV3-2,NA,NA,17,TRBJ2-1,TGTGCCAGCAGCCAAGATCGTGGGGGGGGGCTTGACAATGAGCAGTTCTTC,CASSQDRGGGLDNEQFF
TRBV5-1,once,NA,14,TRBJ2-1,TGCGCCAGCAGCTTGATCGCGGGCTACAATGAGCAGTTCTTC,CASSLIAGYNEQFF
TRBV2,NA,NA,15,TRBJ1-6,TGTGCCAGCAGTGAGCAGGGGCTTGGTAATTCACCCCTCCACTTT,CASSEQGLGNSPLHF
TRBV11-3,NA,NA,16,TRBJ1-1,TGTGCCAGCAGCCCCAGAAAGGGCAGGGATGGGACTGAAGCTTTCTTT,CASSPRKGRDGTEAFF
TRBV19,NA,NA,13,TRBJ1-2,TGTGCCAGTAGTATAGGAGGGTACTATGGCTACACCTTC,CASSIGGYYGYTF
TRBV12-3/TRBV12-4,NA,NA,12,TRBJ1-1,TGTGCCAGCAGCCCACGGGGGACTGAAGCTTTCTTT,CASSPRGTEAFF
TRBV6-5,NA,NA,15,TRBJ1-1,TGTGCCAGCCGCCCCCAGGGGAAAATGAACACTGAAGCTTTCTTT,CASRPQGKMNTEAFF